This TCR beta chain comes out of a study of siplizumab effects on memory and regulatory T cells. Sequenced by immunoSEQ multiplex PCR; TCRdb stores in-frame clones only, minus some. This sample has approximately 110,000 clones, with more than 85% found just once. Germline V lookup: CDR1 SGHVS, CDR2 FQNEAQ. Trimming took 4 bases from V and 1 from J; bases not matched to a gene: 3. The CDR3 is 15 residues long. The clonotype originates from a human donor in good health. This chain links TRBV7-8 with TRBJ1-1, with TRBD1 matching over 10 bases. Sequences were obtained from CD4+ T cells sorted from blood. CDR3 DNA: TGTGCCAGCAGCTCAAGACAGGGGGCGAACACTGAAGCTTTCTTT. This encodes CASSSRQGANTEAFF.